This T cell receptor beta chain was found in a study of CD8+ T cells in alopecia areata. This CDR3 comprises 12 residues. CDR1 SGHTA and CDR2 FQGNSA come from the germline V gene. Between the trimmed V and J ends, which lost 5 bases and 10 bases, there was a span of 12 bases. cDNA prepared by RNA extraction and subsequent reverse transcription served as the template for sequencing. Clones were read by immunoSEQ multiplex PCR, and TCRdb kept only the in-frame ones, dropping some. The sample lists 150,000 to 200,000 clones, 60% occurring once. As for treatment: oral pan-JAK inhibitor, 5-10 mg twice daily.

The specimen was CD4+ T cells sorted from blood, collected at week 24, from a patient treated with tofacitinib. The chain uses TRBV7-2 and TRBJ2-1, with D uncertain. The clonotype comes from a human donor with alopecia areata. CDR3 coding DNA: TGTGCCAGCAGCCTGCAACGGAAAGAGCAGTTCTTC. Its protein is CASSLQRKEQFF.